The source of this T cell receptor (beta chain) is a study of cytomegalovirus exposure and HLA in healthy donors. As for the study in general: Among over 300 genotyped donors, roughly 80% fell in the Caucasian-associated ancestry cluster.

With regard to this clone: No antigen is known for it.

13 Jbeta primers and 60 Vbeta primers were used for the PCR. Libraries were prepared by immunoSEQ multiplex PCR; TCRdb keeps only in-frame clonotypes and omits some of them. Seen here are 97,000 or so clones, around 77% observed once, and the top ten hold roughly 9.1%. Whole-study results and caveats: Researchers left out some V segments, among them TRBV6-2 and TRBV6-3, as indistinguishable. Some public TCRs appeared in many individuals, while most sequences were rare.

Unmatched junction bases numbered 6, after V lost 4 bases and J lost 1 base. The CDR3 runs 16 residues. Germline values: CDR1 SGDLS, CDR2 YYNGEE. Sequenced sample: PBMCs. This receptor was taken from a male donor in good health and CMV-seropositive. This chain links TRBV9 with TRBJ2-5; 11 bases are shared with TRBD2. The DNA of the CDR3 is TGTGCCAGCAGCATTAGAGGGACTAGCGGCCAAGAGACCCAGTACTTC. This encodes CASSIRGTSGQETQYF. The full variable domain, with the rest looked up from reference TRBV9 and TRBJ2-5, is DSGVTQTPKHLITATGQRVTLRCSPRSGDLSVYWYQQSLDQGLQFLIQYYNGEERAKGNILERFSAQQFPDLHSELNLSSLELGDSALYFCASSIRGTSGQETQYFGPGTRLLVL.